This TCR beta chain was identified in a study of T cells after posttransplantation cyclophosphamide. This clone was recorded many times. The J segment lost 5 bases and the V segment lost 4 bases, leaving 8 bases of the junction unmatched. Looked up from germline, CDR1 is MDHEN and CDR2 is SYDVKM. The CDR3 loop spans 15 amino acids. TCRdb keeps only in-frame clones here, not all; method: immunoSEQ multiplex PCR. There are nearly 25,000 clones in the sample, none observed a single time. Sequencing was performed on PBMCs. The V gene is TRBV28, the J gene TRBJ1-1; 9 bases map to TRBD1. This receptor was taken from a woman in her 50s in good health, CMV-negative, and a related stem cell transplant donor. The CDR3 DNA follows: TGTGCCAGCAGTTACACAGGGGGCGCTTGGACTGAAGCTTTCTTT. Its translation: CASSYTGGAWTEAFF.